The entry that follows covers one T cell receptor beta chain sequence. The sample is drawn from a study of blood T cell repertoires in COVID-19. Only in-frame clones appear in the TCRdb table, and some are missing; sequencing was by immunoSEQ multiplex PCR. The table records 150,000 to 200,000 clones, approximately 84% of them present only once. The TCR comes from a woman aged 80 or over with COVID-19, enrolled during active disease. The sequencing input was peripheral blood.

The CDR3 nucleotides read TGTGCTTCCGGCAGGGAATTAACAGATACGCAGTATTTT. This sequence encodes CASGRELTDTQYF. This chain uses TRBV7-7 with TRBJ2-3, with D possibly TRBD1 on 5 matching bases. CDR3 length equals 13 residues. Germline V CDR1 and CDR2: SSHAT, FNYEAQ (reference sequence).